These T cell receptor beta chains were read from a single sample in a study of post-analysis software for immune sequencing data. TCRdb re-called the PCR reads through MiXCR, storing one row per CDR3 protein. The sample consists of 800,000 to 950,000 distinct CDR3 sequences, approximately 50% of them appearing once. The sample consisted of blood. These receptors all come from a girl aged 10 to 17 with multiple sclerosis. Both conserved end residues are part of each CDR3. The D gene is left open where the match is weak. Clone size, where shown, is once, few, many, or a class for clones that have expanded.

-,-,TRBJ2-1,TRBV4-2,CASSQGDDYNEQFF,TGTGCCAGCAGCCAAGGGGACGATTACAATGAGCAGTTCTTC
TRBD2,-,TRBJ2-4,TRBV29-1,CSVSGSGGLGEQYF,TGCAGCGTGTCCGGGAGCGGGGGGTTAGGTGAGCAGTACTTC
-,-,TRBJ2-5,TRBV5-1,CASSLAISSIPQETQYF,TGCGCCAGCAGCTTGGCCATTAGTAGCATACCCCAGGAGACCCAGTACTTC
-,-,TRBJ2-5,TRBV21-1,CASRVADQETQYF,TGTGCCAGTAGGGTAGCAGACCAAGAGACCCAGTACTTC
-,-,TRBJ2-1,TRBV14,CASSQVFLTRLNEQFF,TGTGCCAGCAGCCAAGTTTTCCTTACACGCCTCAATGAGCAGTTCTTC
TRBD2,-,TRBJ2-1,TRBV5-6,CASSRAGTSAMNNEQFF,TGTGCCAGCAGCAGGGCCGGGACTAGCGCGATGAACAATGAGCAGTTCTTC
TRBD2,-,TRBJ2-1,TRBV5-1,CASSLVASGSVDEQFF,TGCGCCAGCAGCTTGGTAGCTAGCGGGAGTGTCGATGAGCAGTTCTTC
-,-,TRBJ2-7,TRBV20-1,CSASSPRGYEQYF,TGCAGTGCTTCTTCTCCCCGCGGCTACGAGCAGTACTTC
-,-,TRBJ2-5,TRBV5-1,CASSLTRDAKETQYF,TGCGCCAGCAGCTTGACTCGGGACGCAAAAGAGACCCAGTACTTC
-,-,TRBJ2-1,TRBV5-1,CASSSPTGRVPNEQFF,TGCGCCAGCAGCTCCCCGACAGGGAGGGTGCCCAATGAGCAGTTCTTC
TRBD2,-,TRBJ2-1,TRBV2,CASRTPVSGRISNEQFF,TGTGCCAGCAGGACACCTGTGAGCGGGAGGATTAGTAATGAGCAGTTCTTC
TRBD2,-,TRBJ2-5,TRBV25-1,CASSDGGRETQYF,TGTGCCAGCAGTGACGGCGGGAGAGAGACCCAGTACTTC
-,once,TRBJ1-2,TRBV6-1,CASSLESSNYGYTF,TGTGCCAGCAGTTTGGAGAGCTCTAACTATGGCTACACCTTC
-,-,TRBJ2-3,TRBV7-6,CASSLNLIGVTDTQYF,TGTGCCAGCAGCTTAAACTTGATTGGGGTCACAGATACGCAGTATTTT
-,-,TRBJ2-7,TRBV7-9,CASTSWGTSYEQYF,TGTGCCAGCACTTCCTGGGGCACCTCCTACGAGCAGTACTTC
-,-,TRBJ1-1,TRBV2,CASTILGFF,TGTGCCAGCACCATCTTAGGTTTCTTT
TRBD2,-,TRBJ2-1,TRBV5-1,CASTPLSGVFYNEQFF,TGCGCCAGCACGCCCCTCAGCGGGGTCTTCTACAATGAGCAGTTCTTC
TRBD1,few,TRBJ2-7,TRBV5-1,CASSLDDRGIAYEQYF,TGCGCCAGCAGCTTGGACGACAGGGGGATAGCCTACGAGCAGTACTTC
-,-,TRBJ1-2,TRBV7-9,CASSPHGRHYGYTF,TGTGCCAGCAGCCCCCATGGTCGACACTATGGCTACACCTTC
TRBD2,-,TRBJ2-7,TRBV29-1,CSVDLGRAGDEQYF,TGCAGCGTTGATTTGGGGAGGGCCGGCGACGAGCAGTACTTC
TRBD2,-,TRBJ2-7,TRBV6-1,CASSDGLGLAGVASYEQYF,TGTGCCAGCAGTGACGGGTTAGGTCTAGCGGGAGTCGCCTCCTACGAGCAGTACTTC
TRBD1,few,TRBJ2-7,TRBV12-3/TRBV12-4,CASSRSGQVRAYEQYF,TGTGCCAGCAGTCGATCCGGACAGGTTCGCGCCTACGAGCAGTACTTC
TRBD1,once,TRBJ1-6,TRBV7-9,CASTRQGENSPLHF,TGTGCCAGCACCCGACAGGGGGAGAATTCACCCCTCCACTTT
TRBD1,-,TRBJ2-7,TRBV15,CATTPGQGSQIYEQYF,TGTGCCACCACACCAGGACAGGGCTCCCAAATCTACGAGCAGTACTTC
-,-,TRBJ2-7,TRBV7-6,CASSKKGAYEQYF,TGTGCCAGCAGTAAAAAGGGGGCCTACGAGCAGTACTTC
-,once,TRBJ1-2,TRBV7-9,CASSLSGQRVYGYTF,TGTGCCAGCAGCTTATCAGGACAACGGGTCTATGGCTACACCTTC
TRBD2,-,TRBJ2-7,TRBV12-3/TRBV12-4,CASSPRRTSGTYEQYF,TGTGCCAGCAGTCCGAGGCGGACTAGCGGGACCTACGAGCAGTACTTC
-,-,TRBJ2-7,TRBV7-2,CASSLQPNPGYEQYF,TGTGCCAGCAGCTTACAACCGAACCCCGGGTACGAGCAGTACTTC
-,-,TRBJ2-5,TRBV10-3,CAISGVAQETQYF,TGTGCCATCAGTGGGGTCGCCCAAGAGACCCAGTACTTC
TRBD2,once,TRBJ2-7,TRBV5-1,CASSSGLAGPGEQYF,TGCGCCAGCAGCTCGGGACTAGCGGGACCGGGGGAGCAGTACTTC
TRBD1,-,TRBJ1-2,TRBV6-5,CASTPSLGQGAGGYTF,TGTGCCAGCACGCCTAGCCTGGGACAGGGGGCAGGAGGCTACACCTTC
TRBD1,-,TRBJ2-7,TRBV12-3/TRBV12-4,CASSFRRTGPHYEQYF,TGTGCCAGCAGTTTCCGACGGACAGGCCCGCACTACGAGCAGTACTTC
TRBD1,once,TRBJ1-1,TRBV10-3,CAISGVTGGNTEAFF,TGTGCCATCAGTGGCGTGACAGGGGGCAACACTGAAGCTTTCTTT
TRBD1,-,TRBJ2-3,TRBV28,CASSLGTGEYF,TGTGCCAGCAGTCTTGGGACAGGGGAGTATTTT
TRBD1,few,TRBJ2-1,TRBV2,CASGDRAVYNEQFF,TGTGCCAGCGGAGACAGGGCGGTTTACAATGAGCAGTTCTTC
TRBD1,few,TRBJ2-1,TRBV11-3,CASSLMTGSYEQFF,TGTGCCAGCAGCTTAATGACAGGGTCCTATGAGCAGTTCTTC
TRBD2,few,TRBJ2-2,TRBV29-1,CSVEDRLAGGLANTGELFF,TGCAGCGTTGAAGATCGCCTAGCGGGAGGGCTCGCGAACACCGGGGAGCTGTTTTTT
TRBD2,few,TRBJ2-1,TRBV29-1,CSVGVYSGGPYNEQFF,TGCAGCGTTGGAGTCTATAGCGGGGGGCCCTACAATGAGCAGTTCTTC
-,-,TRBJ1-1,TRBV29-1,CSVDGQRSEAFF,TGCAGCGTTGATGGACAGCGGTCTGAAGCTTTCTTT
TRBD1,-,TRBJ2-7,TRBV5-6,CASSQVDRSSYEQYF,TGTGCCAGCAGTCAAGTGGACAGGAGCTCCTACGAGCAGTACTTC
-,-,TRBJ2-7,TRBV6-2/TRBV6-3,CASGGSPYEQYF,TGTGCCAGCGGAGGGTCCCCCTACGAGCAGTACTTC
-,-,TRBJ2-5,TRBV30,CAWSFGQQETQYF,TGTGCCTGGAGCTTTGGACAGCAAGAGACCCAGTACTTC
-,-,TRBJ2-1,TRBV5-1,CASSLARGDPTEQFF,TGCGCCAGCAGCTTGGCCAGAGGGGACCCGACTGAGCAGTTCTTC
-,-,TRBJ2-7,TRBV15,CATSRDSFRAVSYEQYF,TGTGCCACCAGCAGAGATTCCTTTCGGGCAGTGTCCTACGAGCAGTACTTC
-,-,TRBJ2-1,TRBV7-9,CASSSSTGPQFF,TGTGCCAGCAGCTCATCGACAGGCCCGCAGTTCTTC
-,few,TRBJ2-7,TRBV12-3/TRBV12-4,CASSPEYEQYF,TGTGCCAGCAGTCCAGAATACGAGCAGTACTTC
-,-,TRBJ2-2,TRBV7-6,CASSTYADGGSAGGTGELFF,TGTGCCAGCAGCACCTATGCCGATGGGGGGTCTGCGGGTGGCACCGGGGAGCTGTTTTTT
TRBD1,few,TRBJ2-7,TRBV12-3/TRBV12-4,CASSQGGLSRLYEQYF,TGTGCCAGCAGTCAAGGGGGCCTTAGCCGCTTATACGAGCAGTACTTC
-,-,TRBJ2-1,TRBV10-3,CAISPTGRGSSYNEQFF,TGTGCCATCAGCCCGACAGGGAGGGGAAGCTCCTACAATGAGCAGTTCTTC
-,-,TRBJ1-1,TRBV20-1,CSARDARGASRAFF,TGCAGTGCTAGAGATGCAAGGGGAGCTTCTAGGGCTTTCTTT
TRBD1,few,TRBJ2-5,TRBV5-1,CASSLTGVQETQYF,TGTGCCAGCAGCTTAACAGGGGTACAAGAGACCCAGTACTTC
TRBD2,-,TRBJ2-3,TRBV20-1,CSAIPTSGVADTQYF,TGCAGTGCTATCCCGACTAGCGGGGTCGCAGATACGCAGTATTTT
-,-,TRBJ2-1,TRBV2,CASVIAAGTPDEQFF,TGTGCCAGCGTCATAGCCGCCGGGACTCCGGATGAGCAGTTCTTC
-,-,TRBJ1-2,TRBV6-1,CATGSNGYTF,TGTGCCACAGGCAGTAATGGCTACACCTTC
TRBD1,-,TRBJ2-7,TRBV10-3,CATSWDSYEQYF,TGTGCCACCTCTTGGGACAGCTACGAGCAGTACTTC
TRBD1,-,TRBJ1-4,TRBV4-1,CASSQEGTGSEKLFF,TGCGCCAGCAGCCAAGAAGGGACAGGGTCGGAAAAACTGTTTTTT